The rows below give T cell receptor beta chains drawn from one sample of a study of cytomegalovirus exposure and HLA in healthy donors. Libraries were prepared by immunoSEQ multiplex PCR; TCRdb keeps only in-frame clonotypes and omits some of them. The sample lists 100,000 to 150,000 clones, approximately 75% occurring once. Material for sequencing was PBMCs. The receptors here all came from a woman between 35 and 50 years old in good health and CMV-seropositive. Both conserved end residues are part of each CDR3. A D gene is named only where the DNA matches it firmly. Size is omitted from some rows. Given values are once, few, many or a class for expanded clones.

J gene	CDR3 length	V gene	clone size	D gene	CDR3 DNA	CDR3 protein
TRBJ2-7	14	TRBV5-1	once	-	TGCGCCAGCAGTCATTCAACAGGGCTCTACGAGCAGTACTTC	CASSHSTGLYEQYF
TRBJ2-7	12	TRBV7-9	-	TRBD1	TGTGCCAGCAGGGACAGGGAAAACGAGCAGTACTTC	CASRDRENEQYF
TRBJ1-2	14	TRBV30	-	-	TGTGCCTGGACCGAAATGGACAGAAACTATGGCTACACCTTC	CAWTEMDRNYGYTF
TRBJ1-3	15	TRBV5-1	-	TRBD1	TGCGCCAGCAGCCTGGGGGACAGGGGGCGGAACACCATATATTTT	CASSLGDRGRNTIYF
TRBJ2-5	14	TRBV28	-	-	TGTGCCAGCAGTTTAATCGGGGGGCAGGGGACCCAGTACTTC	CASSLIGGQGTQYF
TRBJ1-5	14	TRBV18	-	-	TGTGCCAGCTCACCACAGGGGTTCAATCAGCCCCAGCATTTT	CASSPQGFNQPQHF
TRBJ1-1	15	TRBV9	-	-	TGTGCCAGCAGCGTCGCGGGGGGGGTAGGCACTGAAGCTTTCTTT	CASSVAGGVGTEAFF
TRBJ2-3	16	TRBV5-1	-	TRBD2	TGCGCCAGCAGCTCGGAGACTAGCGGGGCCCCAGATACGCAGTATTTT	CASSSETSGAPDTQYF
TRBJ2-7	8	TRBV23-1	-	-	TGCGCCAGCAGCTATGCCCACTTC	CASSYAHF
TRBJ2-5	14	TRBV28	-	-	TGTGCCAGCAGTTTAGGCGGCGGGTTTGGGACCCAGTACTTC	CASSLGGGFGTQYF
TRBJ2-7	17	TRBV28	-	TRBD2	TGTGCCAGCAGTCCTACCGGTCGGGCGGGGGTTGACTACGAGCAGTACTTC	CASSPTGRAGVDYEQYF
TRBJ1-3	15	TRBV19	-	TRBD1	TGTGCCAGTAGTGCAACCCGGGACAGTGGAAACACCATATATTTT	CASSATRDSGNTIYF
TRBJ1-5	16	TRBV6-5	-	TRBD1	TGTGCCAGCAGTTTCCGACAGGGGACTCGCAATCAGCCCCAGCATTTT	CASSFRQGTRNQPQHF
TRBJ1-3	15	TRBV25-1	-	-	TGTGCCAGCAGTCGACAGGATCCCTCTGGAAACACCATATATTTT	CASSRQDPSGNTIYF
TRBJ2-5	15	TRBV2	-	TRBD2	TGTGCCAGCAGGATCCGAACTAGCGGGCAAGAGACCCAGTACTTC	CASRIRTSGQETQYF
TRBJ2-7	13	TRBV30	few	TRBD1	TGTGCCTCGTCGACAGGGGCAACCTACGAGCAGTACTTC	CASSTGATYEQYF
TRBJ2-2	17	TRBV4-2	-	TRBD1	TGTGCCAGCAGCCAGTCACTGGGACAGGTTAACACCGGGGAGCTGTTTTTT	CASSQSLGQVNTGELFF
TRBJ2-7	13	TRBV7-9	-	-	TGTGCCAGCAGCTTAGGGCTAGCTGACGAGCAGTACTTC	CASSLGLADEQYF
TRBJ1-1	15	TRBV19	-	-	TGTGCCAGTAGTATAAGCGTAGCCCGGAGCACTGAAGCTTTCTTT	CASSISVARSTEAFF
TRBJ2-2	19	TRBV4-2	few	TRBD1	TGTGCCAGCAGCCAAGTTTGGACAGGGGGCGCCCCGAACACCGGGGAGCTGTTTTTT	CASSQVWTGGAPNTGELFF
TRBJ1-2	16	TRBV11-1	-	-	TGTGCCAGCAGCTTGGGGGCCACACAAAGGGACTATGGCTACACCTTC	CASSLGATQRDYGYTF
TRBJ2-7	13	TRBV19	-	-	TGTGCCAGTAGCGAGACAGACTTCGGCGAGCAGTACTTC	CASSETDFGEQYF
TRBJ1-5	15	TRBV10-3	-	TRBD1	TGTGCCATCAGTGAGCGAGGGGACAGCGATCAGCCCCAGCATTTT	CAISERGDSDQPQHF
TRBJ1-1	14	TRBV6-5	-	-	TGTGCCAGCAGCGCAGGGATCATGAACACTGAAGCTTTCTTT	CASSAGIMNTEAFF
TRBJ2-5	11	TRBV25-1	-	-	TGTGCCAGCAGTTTGGCAGAGACCCAGTACTTC	CASSLAETQYF
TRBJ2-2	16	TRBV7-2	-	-	TGTGCCAGCAGCTTAATAGCGCGATTAAACACCGGGGAGCTGTTTTTT	CASSLIARLNTGELFF
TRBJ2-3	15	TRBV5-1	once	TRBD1	TGCGCCAGCAGCCGGGACAGGGGGAACTCAGATACGCAGTATTTT	CASSRDRGNSDTQYF
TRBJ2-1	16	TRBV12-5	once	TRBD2	TGTGCTAGTGGTTTACATAGCGGGGGGGGTTACAATGAGCAGTTCTTC	CASGLHSGGGYNEQFF
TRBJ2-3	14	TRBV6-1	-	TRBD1	TGTGCCAGCAGTGATGGCGGGACAGGGGGTAGATGGTATTTT	CASSDGGTGGRWYF
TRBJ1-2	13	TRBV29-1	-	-	TGCAGCGTTGAGGCCGGAGCCTACTATGGCTACACCTTC	CSVEAGAYYGYTF
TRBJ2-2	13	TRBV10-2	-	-	TGCGCCAGCAGTGAGGCTAGCGCCGGGGAGCTGTTTTTT	CASSEASAGELFF
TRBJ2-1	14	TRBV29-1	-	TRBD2	TGCAGCGCAGCGGGACTAGCCCCAGGCGGTGAGCAGTTCTTC	CSAAGLAPGGEQFF
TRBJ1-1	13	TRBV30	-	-	TGTGCCGGGGACCCCCCAGGGGATACTGAAGCTTTCTTT	CAGDPPGDTEAFF
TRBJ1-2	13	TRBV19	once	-	TGTGCCAGTAGTTGGGCAGATAACTATGGCTACACCTTC	CASSWADNYGYTF
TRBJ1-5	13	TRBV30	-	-	TGTGCCTGGAGTGTACTCCGTGATCAGCCCCAGCATTTT	CAWSVLRDQPQHF
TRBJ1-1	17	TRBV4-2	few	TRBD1	TGTGCCAGCAGCCAAAAATCCGGGACAGTGGTGAACACTGAAGCTTTCTTT	CASSQKSGTVVNTEAFF
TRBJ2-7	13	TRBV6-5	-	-	TGTGCCAGCAGTTACTTGGGGCCCTACGAGCAGTACTTC	CASSYLGPYEQYF
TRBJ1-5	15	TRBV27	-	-	TGTGCCAGCAGTTTATCGATGGGCCCCAATCAGCCCCAGCATTTT	CASSLSMGPNQPQHF
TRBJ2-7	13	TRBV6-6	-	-	TGTGCCAGCAGCGACAGGATCTCCTACGAGCAGTACTTC	CASSDRISYEQYF
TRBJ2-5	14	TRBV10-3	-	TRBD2	TGTGCCATCAGCGGACTAGCGGGAGAAGAGACCCAGTACTTC	CAISGLAGEETQYF
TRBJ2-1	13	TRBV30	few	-	TGTGCCTGGAGTAGGGGGGACAGTAGGGAGCAGTTCTTC	CAWSRGDSREQFF
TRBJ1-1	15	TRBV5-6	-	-	TGTGCCAGCAGCTCCAAATTTGACAGCTACACTGAAGCTTTCTTT	CASSSKFDSYTEAFF
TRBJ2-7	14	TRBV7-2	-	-	TGTGCCAGCAGCCATATGTCTGTCGGTTACGAGCAGTACTTC	CASSHMSVGYEQYF
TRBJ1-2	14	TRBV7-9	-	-	TGTGCCAGCAGCTTAAACAGTCCTAACTATGGCTACACCTTC	CASSLNSPNYGYTF
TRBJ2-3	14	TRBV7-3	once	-	TGTGCCAGCAGCAAGACAAGTAGCACAGATACGCAGTATTTT	CASSKTSSTDTQYF
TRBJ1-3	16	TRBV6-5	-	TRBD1	TGTGCCAGCAGTTACGGGACAGGGGACTCTGGAAACACCATATATTTT	CASSYGTGDSGNTIYF
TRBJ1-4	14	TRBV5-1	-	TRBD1	TGCGCCAGCAGCCGGCGGACAGGGGATGAAAAACTGTTTTTT	CASSRRTGDEKLFF
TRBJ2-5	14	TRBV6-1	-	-	TGTGCCAGCAGTGCCCAGGGGTCCCAAGAGACCCAGTACTTC	CASSAQGSQETQYF
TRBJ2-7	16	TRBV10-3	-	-	TGTGCCATCAGTGAGTCGAAGTTAGCGGAATCCTACGAGCAGTACTTC	CAISESKLAESYEQYF
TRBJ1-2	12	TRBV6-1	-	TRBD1	TGTGCCACCTCGACAGGGGACTATGGCTACACCTTC	CATSTGDYGYTF
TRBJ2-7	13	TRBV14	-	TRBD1	TGTGCCAGCAGCCGATCGACAGGGGACGAGCAGTACTTC	CASSRSTGDEQYF
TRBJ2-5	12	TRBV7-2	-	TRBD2	TGTGCCAGCAGCCGACTAGCGGATGATCAGTACTTC	CASSRLADDQYF
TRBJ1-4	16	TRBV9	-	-	TGTGCCAGCAGCGCCTCGCGGGGGTGGACGAATGAAAAACTGTTTTTT	CASSASRGWTNEKLFF